The table lists the clone carrying this T cell receptor beta chain with a few counts. The data are from a study of human T cells and chemical hapten exposure. The wider study: Patches that contained 0.01% DPC were applied to the upper back and read at 6 days.

Each CDR3 protein is one row after TCRdb ran MiXCR on the RACE reads. The sample records just under 350,000 distinct CDR3 sequences, approximately 6.3% being singletons. The time point: patch test 1, 2 weeks after DPC sensitization. The treatment here: therapeutic diphenylcyclopropenone sensitization with weekly scalp DPC. CDR3 size: 15 residues. V was clipped by 1 base and J by 4 bases, with 13 bases between them. Per germline, CDR1 LGHNA and CDR2 YSLEER. The sequence derives from a young woman with alopecia areata. Some clones in this sample may be carry-over from other donors' samples. The chain uses TRBV4-3 and TRBJ1-1, with D tentatively TRBD1 (5 bases). Sequenced material: whole blood, taken in connection with sensitization to the hapten diphenylcyclopropenone (DPC). The CDR3 bases are TGCGCCAGCAGCCAAGTAGGGGATAGGGGCACTGAAGCTTTCTTT. Amino acid sequence: CASSQVGDRGTEAFF.